The 9 T cell receptor beta chains given below trace back to one sample, sequenced in a study of T cell responses to AZD1222 COVID-19 vaccine. This table comes from immunoSEQ multiplex PCR, and its TCRdb copy is limited to in-frame clones, with some not included. The sample records about 130,000 clones, over 85% being singletons. Sequences were derived from peripheral blood, sampled on day 0 of AZD1222 vaccination. The receptor set was obtained from an adult in good health.

The rearrangement uses TRBV7-9 and TRBJ1-5; the match to TRBD1 covers 9 bases. The CDR3 covers 15 residues. With V trimmed by 5 bases and J by 4 bases, 6 bases remained unmatched. Germline V gene lookup returns CDR1 SEHNR and CDR2 FQNEAQ (reference sequence). The CDR3 reads CASSPSGTGNQPQHF. In DNA, the CDR3 is TGTGCCAGCAGCCCCTCCGGGACAGGGAATCAGCCCCAGCATTTT.

The CDR3 DNA reads as TGTGCCATCAGGATTCAGGGGACAGGGGCCCTTGGGAACACTGAAGCTTTCTTT. It encodes CAIRIQGTGALGNTEAFF. The V call is TRBV10-3, the J call TRBJ1-1, with TRBD1 matching over 10 bases. The CDR3 is made up of 18 amino acids. From germline, CDR1 is ENHRY and CDR2 SYGVKD. J gave up 1 base and V 6 bases, and 14 bases lay outside the gene matches.

There are a few counts of this clone. This chain connects TRBV28 to TRBJ2-7; 8 bases map to TRBD2. Germline assignment: CDR1 MDHEN and CDR2 SYDVKM. V shed 2 bases, J shed 0 bases, and the junction held 6 bases outside the gene matches. The CDR3 has 16 residues. The chain's CDR3 is CASSLPTSGFSYEQYF. CDR3 DNA: TGTGCCAGCAGTTTACCCACTAGCGGCTTCTCCTACGAGCAGTACTTC.

The chain couples TRBV4-2 to TRBJ1-1; 7 bases match TRBD1. The CDR3 is made up of 16 amino acids. V was pared by 3 bases and J by 5 bases, with 12 bases of the junction left unmatched. Germline loops: CDR1 LGHNA, CDR2 YNFKEQ. The CDR3 region is CASSQTYGTAGTEAFF. The DNA for the CDR3 is TGTGCCAGCAGCCAGACCTACGGGACAGCTGGGACTGAAGCTTTCTTT.

This chain uses TRBV28 with TRBJ1-2; 8 bases are shared with TRBD1. CDR3 size: 13 residues. Per germline, CDR1 MDHEN and CDR2 SYDVKM. V trimming: 7 bases; J trimming: 6 bases; junction bases outside the gene matches: 7. CDR3 amino acids: CASTPGQVHGYTF. As DNA, the CDR3 is TGTGCCAGCACCCCGGGACAGGTCCATGGCTACACCTTC.

The chain carries TRBV30 and TRBJ2-1; 13 positions agree with TRBD2. The CDR3 loop spans 15 amino acids. The junction had 5 bases not matched to a gene; V was cut back by 4 bases and J by 5 bases. Germline V gives CDR1 GTSNPN, CDR2 SVGIG (reference sequence). The CDR3 region has the DNA TGTGCCTGGACCCCCGGGACTAGCGGGAACAATGAGCAGTTCTTC. It specifies CAWTPGTSGNNEQFF. Filled out from reference TRBV30 and TRBJ2-1, the complete variable domain reads SQTIHQWPATLVQPVGSPLSLECTVEGTSNPNLYWYRQAAGRGLQLLFYSVGIGQISSEVPQNLSASRPQDRQFILSSKKLLLSDSGFYLCAWTPGTSGNNEQFFGPGTRLTVL.

This chain joins TRBV18 and TRBJ1-3, with D maybe TRBD1 (5 bases). The CDR3 has 17 residues. With 0 bases removed from V and 4 bases from J, the gap between germline ends came to 16 bases. Germline CDR1 is KGHSH and CDR2 is LQKENI. In DNA form, the CDR3 reads TGTGCCAGCTCACCACCGAATGTCCAGGGAAGCGGAAACACCATATATTTT. It yields the protein CASSPPNVQGSGNTIYF.

The rearrangement joins TRBV5-1 to TRBJ2-6; D may be TRBD1 or TRBD2 (6 bases each). This CDR3 spans 15 amino acids. The V end lost 4 bases, the J end lost 4 bases, and 12 bases lay between the germline ends. CDR1 is SGHRS, CDR2 YFSETQ, per germline. The CDR3 sequence: CASSPTGAGANVLTF. CDR3 bases: TGCGCCAGCAGCCCGACGGGGGCCGGGGCCAACGTCCTGACTTTC.

This chain connects TRBV11-2 to TRBJ1-1; tentative D call: TRBD1 (5 bases). The CDR3 extends over 13 amino acids. Germline lookup yields CDR1 SGHAT and CDR2 FQNNGV. V lost 1 base and J lost 5, with 8 bases in between. The CDR3 reads CASSLGGMTEAFF. The CDR3, as DNA: TGTGCCAGCAGCTTAGGGGGGATGACTGAAGCTTTCTTT.